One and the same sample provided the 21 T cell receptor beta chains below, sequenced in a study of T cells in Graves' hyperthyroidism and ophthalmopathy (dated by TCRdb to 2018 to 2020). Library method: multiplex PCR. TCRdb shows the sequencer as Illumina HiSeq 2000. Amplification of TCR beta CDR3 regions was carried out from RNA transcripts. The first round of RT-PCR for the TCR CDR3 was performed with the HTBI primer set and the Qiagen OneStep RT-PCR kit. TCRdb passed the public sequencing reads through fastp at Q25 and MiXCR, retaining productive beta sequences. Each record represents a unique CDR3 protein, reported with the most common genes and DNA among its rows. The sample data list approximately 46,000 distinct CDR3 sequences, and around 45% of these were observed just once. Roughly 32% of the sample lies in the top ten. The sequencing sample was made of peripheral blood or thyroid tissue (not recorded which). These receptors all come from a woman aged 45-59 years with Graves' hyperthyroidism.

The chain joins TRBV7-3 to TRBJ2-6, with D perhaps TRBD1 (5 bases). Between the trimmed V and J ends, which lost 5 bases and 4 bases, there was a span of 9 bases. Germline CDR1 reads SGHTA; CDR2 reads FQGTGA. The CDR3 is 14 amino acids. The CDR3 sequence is CASSPRTGANVLTF. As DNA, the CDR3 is TGTGCCAGCAGCCCGAGGACAGGGGCCAACGTCCTGACTTTC.

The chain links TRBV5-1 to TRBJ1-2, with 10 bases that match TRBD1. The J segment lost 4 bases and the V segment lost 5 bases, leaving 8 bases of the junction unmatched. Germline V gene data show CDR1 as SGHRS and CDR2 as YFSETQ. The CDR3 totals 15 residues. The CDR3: CASREPGQGIYGYTF. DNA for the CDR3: TGCGCCAGCAGGGAGCCGGGACAGGGGATCTATGGCTACACCTTC.

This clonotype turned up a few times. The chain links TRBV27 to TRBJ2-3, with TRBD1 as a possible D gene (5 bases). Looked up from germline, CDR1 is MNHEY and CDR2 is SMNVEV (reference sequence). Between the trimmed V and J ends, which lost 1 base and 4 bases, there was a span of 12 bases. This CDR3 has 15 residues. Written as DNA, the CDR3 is TGTGCCAGCAGTTTATTGCAGGGATGGGCAGATACGCAGTATTTT. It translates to CASSLLQGWADTQYF.

The DNA of the CDR3 is TGTGCCAGCAGCCCAATCGGGGGTGGCGATCAGCCCCAGCATTTT. This encodes CASSPIGGGDQPQHF. J is TRBJ1-5 and V is TRBV7-4, with D possibly TRBD1 on 5 matching bases. Germline V gene sequence: CDR1 SGHVT, CDR2 SQSDAQ. V lost 5 bases, J lost 5 bases, and 16 bases lay in between. This CDR3 has 15 residues. Full variable domain (rest looked up from reference TRBV7-4 and TRBJ1-5): GAGVSQSPRYKVAKRGRDVALRCDSISGHVTLYWYRQTLGQGSEVLTYSQSDAQRDKSGRPSGRFSAERPERSVSTLKIQRTEQGDSAVYLCASSPIGGGDQPQHFGDGTRLSIL.

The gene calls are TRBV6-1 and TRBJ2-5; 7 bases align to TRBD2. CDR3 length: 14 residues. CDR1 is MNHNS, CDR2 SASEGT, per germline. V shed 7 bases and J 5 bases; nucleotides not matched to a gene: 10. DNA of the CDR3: TGTGCCAGCAACACGGGGAGGGCTTGGGAGACCCAGTACTTC. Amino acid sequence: CASNTGRAWETQYF.

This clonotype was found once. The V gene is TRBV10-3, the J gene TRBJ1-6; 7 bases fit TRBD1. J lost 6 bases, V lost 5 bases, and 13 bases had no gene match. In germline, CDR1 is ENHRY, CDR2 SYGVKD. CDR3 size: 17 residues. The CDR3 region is CAISTGVAGLPNSPLHF. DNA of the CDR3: TGTGCCATCAGTACAGGGGTCGCGGGACTCCCTAATTCACCCCTCCACTTT.

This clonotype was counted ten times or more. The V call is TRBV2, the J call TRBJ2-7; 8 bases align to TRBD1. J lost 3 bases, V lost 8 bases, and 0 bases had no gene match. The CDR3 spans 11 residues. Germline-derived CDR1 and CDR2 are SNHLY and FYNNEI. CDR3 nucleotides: TGTGCCAGCGGACAGGGCTACGAGCAGTACTTC. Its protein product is CASGQGYEQYF.

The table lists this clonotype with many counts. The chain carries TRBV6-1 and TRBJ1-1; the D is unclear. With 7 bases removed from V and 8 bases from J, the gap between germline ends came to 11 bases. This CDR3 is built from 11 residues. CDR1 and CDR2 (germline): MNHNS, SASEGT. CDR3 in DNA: TGTGCCAGCACCCCCCAGGACGAAGCTTTCTTT. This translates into CASTPQDEAFF.

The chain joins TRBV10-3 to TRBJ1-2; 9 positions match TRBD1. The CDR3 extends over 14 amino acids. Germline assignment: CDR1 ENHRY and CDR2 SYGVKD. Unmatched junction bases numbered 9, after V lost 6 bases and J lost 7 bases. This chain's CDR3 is CAIRAAGDRVGYTF. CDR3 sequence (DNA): TGTGCCATCAGGGCCGCAGGGGACAGGGTTGGCTACACCTTC.

DNA for the CDR3: TGCGCCAGCAGCTTGGGACAGGGGGCGCTCTTACCCGGGGCCAACGTCCTGACTTTC. Residues: CASSLGQGALLPGANVLTF. The chain couples TRBV5-1 to TRBJ2-6, with 10 bases identical to TRBD1. The CDR3 is 19 residues long. Germline V gene data show CDR1 as SGHRS and CDR2 as YFSETQ. Unmatched junction bases numbered 10, after V lost 0 bases and J lost 4 bases.

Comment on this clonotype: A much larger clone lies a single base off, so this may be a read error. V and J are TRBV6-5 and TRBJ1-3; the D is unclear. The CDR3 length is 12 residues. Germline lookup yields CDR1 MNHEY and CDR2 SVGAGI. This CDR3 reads CVSSQPGYTIYF. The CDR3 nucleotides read TGTGTCAGCAGCCAACCTGGGTACACCATATATTTT.

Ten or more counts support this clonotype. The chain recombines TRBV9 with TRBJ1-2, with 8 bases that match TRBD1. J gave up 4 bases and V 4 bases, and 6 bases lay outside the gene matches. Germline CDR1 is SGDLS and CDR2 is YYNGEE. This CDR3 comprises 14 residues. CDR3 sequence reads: CASSPNTGGYGYTF. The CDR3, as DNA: TGTGCCAGCAGCCCAAATACAGGGGGCTATGGCTACACCTTC.

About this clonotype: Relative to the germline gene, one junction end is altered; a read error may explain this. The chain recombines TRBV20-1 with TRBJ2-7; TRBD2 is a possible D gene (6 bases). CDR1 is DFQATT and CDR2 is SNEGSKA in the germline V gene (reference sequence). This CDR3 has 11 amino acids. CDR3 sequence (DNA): TGCAGTGCCAGGGACTCCTACGAGCAGTACTTT. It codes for CSARDSYEQYF.

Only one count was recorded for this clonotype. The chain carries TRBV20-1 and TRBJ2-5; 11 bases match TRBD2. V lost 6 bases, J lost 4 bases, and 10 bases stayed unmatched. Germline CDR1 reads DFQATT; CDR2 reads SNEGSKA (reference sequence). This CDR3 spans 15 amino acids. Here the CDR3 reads CSASSGRAQGETQYF. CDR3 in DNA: TGCAGTGCAAGTAGCGGGAGGGCCCAGGGAGAGACCCAGTACTTC.

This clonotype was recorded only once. In DNA form, the CDR3 reads TGTGCCAGCAGCAGTGCTAGTTTGTCAAGCTCCTATAATTCACCCCTCCACTTT. Its protein product is CASSSASLSSSYNSPLHF. V gene TRBV7-9 combines with J gene TRBJ1-6, with unresolved D. Germline V gene lookup returns CDR1 SEHNR and CDR2 FQNEAQ (reference sequence). The germline V and J ends were trimmed by 5 bases and 0 bases, with 17 bases remaining between them. The CDR3 spans 18 residues. Together with reference TRBV7-9 and TRBJ1-6, the CDR3 gives the full variable domain: DTGVSQNPRHKITKRGQNVTFRCDPISEHNRLYWYRQTLGQGPEFLTYFQNEAQLEKSRLLSDRFSAERPKGSFSTLEIQRTEQGDSAMYLCASSSASLSSSYNSPLHFGNGTRLTVT.

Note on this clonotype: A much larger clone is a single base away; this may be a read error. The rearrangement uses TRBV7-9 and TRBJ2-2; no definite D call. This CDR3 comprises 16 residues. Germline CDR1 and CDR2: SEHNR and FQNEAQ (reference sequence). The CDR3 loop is CASSQEFLVGTGELFF. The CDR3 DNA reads TGCGCCAGCAGCCAAGAATTTCTAGTTGGCACCGGGGAGCTGTTTTTT.

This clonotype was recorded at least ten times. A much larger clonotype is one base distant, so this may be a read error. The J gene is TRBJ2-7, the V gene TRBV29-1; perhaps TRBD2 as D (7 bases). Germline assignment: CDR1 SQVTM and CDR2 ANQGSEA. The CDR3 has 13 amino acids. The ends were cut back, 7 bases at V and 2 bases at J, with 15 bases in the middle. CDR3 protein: CSAGGAGPYEQYF. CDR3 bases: TGCAGCGCTGGGGGGGCAGGCCCCTACGAGCAGTACTTC.

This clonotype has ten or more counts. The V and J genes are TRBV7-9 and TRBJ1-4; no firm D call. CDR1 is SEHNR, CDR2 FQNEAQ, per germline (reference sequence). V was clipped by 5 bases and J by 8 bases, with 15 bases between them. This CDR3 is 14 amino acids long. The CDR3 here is CASSRTQVMEKLFF. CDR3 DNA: TGTGCCAGCAGCCGGACGCAGGTTATGGAAAAACTGTTTTTT.

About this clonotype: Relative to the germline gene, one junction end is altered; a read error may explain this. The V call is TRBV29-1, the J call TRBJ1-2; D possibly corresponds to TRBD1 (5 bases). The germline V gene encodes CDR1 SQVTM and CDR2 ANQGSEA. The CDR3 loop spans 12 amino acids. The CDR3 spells CSIAGENYGYTF. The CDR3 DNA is TGTAGTATTGCGGGGGAAAACTATGGCTACACCTTC.

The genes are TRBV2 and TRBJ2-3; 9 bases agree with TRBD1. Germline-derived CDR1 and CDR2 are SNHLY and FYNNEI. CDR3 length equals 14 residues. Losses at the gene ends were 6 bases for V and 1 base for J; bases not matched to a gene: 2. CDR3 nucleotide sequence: TGTGCCAGCAGAAGGGACAGGGGCACAGATACGCAGTATTTT. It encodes CASRRDRGTDTQYF.

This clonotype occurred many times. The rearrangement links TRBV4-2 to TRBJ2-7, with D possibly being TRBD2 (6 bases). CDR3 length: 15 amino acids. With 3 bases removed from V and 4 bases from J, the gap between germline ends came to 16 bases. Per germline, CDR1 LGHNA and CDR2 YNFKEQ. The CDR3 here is CASSQDAGPHYEQYF. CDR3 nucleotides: TGTGCCAGCAGCCAGGATGCGGGACCTCATTACGAGCAGTACTTC.